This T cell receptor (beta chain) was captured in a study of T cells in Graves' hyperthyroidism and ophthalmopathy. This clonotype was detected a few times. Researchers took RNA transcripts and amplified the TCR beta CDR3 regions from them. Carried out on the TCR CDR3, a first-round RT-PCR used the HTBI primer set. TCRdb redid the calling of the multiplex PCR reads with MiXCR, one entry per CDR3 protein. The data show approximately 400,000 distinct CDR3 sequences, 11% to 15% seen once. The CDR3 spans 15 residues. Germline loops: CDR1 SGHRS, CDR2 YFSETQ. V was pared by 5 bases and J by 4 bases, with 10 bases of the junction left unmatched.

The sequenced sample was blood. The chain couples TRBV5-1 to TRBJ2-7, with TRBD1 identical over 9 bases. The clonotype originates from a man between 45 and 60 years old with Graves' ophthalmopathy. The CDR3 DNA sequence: TGCGCCAGCAGGCTGGACAGGGGTATAATTTACGAGCAGTACTTC. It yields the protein CASRLDRGIIYEQYF.